The rows below give T cell receptor beta chains drawn from one sample of a study of T-cell reconstitution after alpha-beta-depleted transplantation in children. From the PCR reads, TCRdb called clonotypes with MiXCR, one entry per CDR3 protein. The table lists fewer than 700,000 distinct CDR3 sequences, approximately 12% of them singletons. The sequences come from PBMCs, mostly from graft donor cells, collected 360 days after TCRalphabeta/CD19-depleted stem cell transplant. The receptors come from a male patient younger than 18 who had a stem cell transplant for acute myeloid leukemia, so the T cells may come from the graft donor. CDR3s include the opening cysteine and the closing phenylalanine or tryptophan. The D gene is left open where the match is weak. Expanded clones get a size class; other rows say once, few or many, or leave the size out.

cdr3_aa: CSTAGITDTQYF
cdr3_nt: TGCAGTACCGCGGGAATCACAGATACGCAGTATTTT
j_call: TRBJ2-3
v_call: TRBV20-1
clone_size: -
d_call: -
cdr3_length: 12

cdr3_aa: CASSPSRGLGYTF
cdr3_nt: TGCGCCAGCAGCCCCAGCAGGGGGCTTGGCTACACCTTC
j_call: TRBJ1-2
v_call: TRBV4-3
clone_size: few
d_call: TRBD1
cdr3_length: 13

cdr3_aa: CASSYLGTSTHEQYF
cdr3_nt: TGTGCCAGCAGTTACCTTGGGACTAGCACCCACGAGCAGTACTTC
j_call: TRBJ2-7
v_call: TRBV6-5
clone_size: few
d_call: TRBD2
cdr3_length: 15

cdr3_aa: CSASSGEGTDTQYF
cdr3_nt: TGCAGTGCTAGTAGCGGGGAGGGCACAGATACGCAGTATTTT
j_call: TRBJ2-3
v_call: TRBV20-1
clone_size: many
d_call: TRBD2
cdr3_length: 14

cdr3_aa: CASSQVERSGGIEQFF
cdr3_nt: TGCGCCAGCAGCCAAGTGGAACGGTCTGGGGGGATTGAGCAGTTCTTC
j_call: TRBJ2-1
v_call: TRBV4-3
clone_size: -
d_call: -
cdr3_length: 16

cdr3_aa: CAISSSTSGIYNEQFF
cdr3_nt: TGTGCCATCAGCTCCTCGACTAGCGGGATATACAATGAGCAGTTCTTC
j_call: TRBJ2-1
v_call: TRBV10-3
clone_size: few
d_call: TRBD2
cdr3_length: 16

cdr3_aa: CASSLGSGGDEQFF
cdr3_nt: TGCGCCAGCAGCTTGGGCTCGGGGGGCGATGAGCAGTTCTTC
j_call: TRBJ2-1
v_call: TRBV5-1
clone_size: -
d_call: -
cdr3_length: 14

cdr3_aa: CASTTDGDQPQHF
cdr3_nt: TGTGCCAGCACCACCGATGGAGATCAGCCCCAGCATTTT
j_call: TRBJ1-5
v_call: TRBV12-3/TRBV12-4
clone_size: few
d_call: -
cdr3_length: 13

cdr3_aa: CASSPRTVRVDTQYF
cdr3_nt: TGCGCCAGCAGCCCGCGGACAGTTCGGGTAGATACGCAGTATTTT
j_call: TRBJ2-3
v_call: TRBV5-1
clone_size: few
d_call: -
cdr3_length: 15

cdr3_aa: CAISESADRVLGTDTQYF
cdr3_nt: TGTGCCATCAGTGAGTCGGCGGACAGGGTTTTGGGCACAGATACGCAGTATTTT
j_call: TRBJ2-3
v_call: TRBV10-3
clone_size: many
d_call: TRBD1
cdr3_length: 18

cdr3_aa: CASSPQGVGELFF
cdr3_nt: TGTGCCAGCAGCCCACAGGGAGTCGGGGAGCTGTTTTTT
j_call: TRBJ2-2
v_call: TRBV7-9
clone_size: few
d_call: -
cdr3_length: 13